This passage covers 30 T cell receptor beta chains from one sample sequenced in a study of blood T cell repertoires in COVID-19. The table came from immunoSEQ multiplex PCR; TCRdb's copy has only in-frame clones and leaves some out. The top ten hold roughly 0.86% of the sample, which has more than 300,000 clones, 90% to 95% seen once. Material for sequencing was PBMCs or T cells enriched from blood (not recorded which). These receptor sequences come from a woman in her thirties or forties who had been exposed to COVID-19.

This rearrangement joins TRBV19 to TRBJ1-5; 8 bases line up with TRBD1. The CDR3 runs to 14 residues. Germline values: CDR1 LNHDA, CDR2 SQIVND (reference sequence). V lost 2 bases to trimming and J lost 8 bases; unmatched junction nucleotides: 5. CDR3 amino acids: CASSITGGTKPQHF. CDR3 sequence (DNA): TGTGCCAGTAGTATAACAGGGGGAACTAAGCCCCAGCATTTT.

V is TRBV5-5 and J is TRBJ1-1; 8 positions agree with TRBD1. The ends lost 5 bases at V and 8 bases at J; junction bases unmatched: 5. The CDR3 is 12 residues long. CDR1 is SGHKS, CDR2 YYEKEE, per germline (reference sequence). CDR3 sequence (DNA): TGTGCCAGCAGTTGGACAGGGTACGAAGCTTTCTTT. Residues: CASSWTGYEAFF. The full variable domain, completed using reference TRBV5-5 and TRBJ1-1, is DAGVTQSPTHLIKTRGQQVTLRCSPISGHKSVSWYQQVLGQGPQFIFQYYEKEERGRGNFPDRFSARQFPNYSSELNVNALLLGDSALYLCASSWTGYEAFFGQGTRLTVV.

The chain has TRBV25-1 and TRBJ1-4; D unclear. The CDR3 has 14 amino acids. From germline, CDR1 is MGHDK and CDR2 SYGVNS. Trimming pared 7 bases from V and 4 bases from J, leaving 13 bases between. The CDR3 here is CASTKSSNNEKLFF. In DNA form, the CDR3 reads TGTGCCAGCACGAAAAGCTCGAATAATGAAAAACTGTTTTTT.

The V gene is TRBV7-6, the J gene TRBJ1-6, with 10 positions matching TRBD1. The CDR3 covers 14 residues. Germline V gives CDR1 SGHVS, CDR2 FNYEAQ. Trimming took 5 bases from V and 6 from J; bases not matched to a gene: 1. This CDR3 is CASSRDRGNSPLHF. The CDR3 coding sequence is TGTGCCAGCAGCCGGGACAGGGGTAATTCACCCCTCCACTTT.

The rearrangement joins TRBV6-5 to TRBJ1-2, with 8 bases identical to TRBD1. From germline, CDR1 is MNHEY and CDR2 SVGAGI. This CDR3 has 13 amino acids. V lost 4 bases and J lost 6; bases outside the gene matches: 4. CDR3 DNA: TGTGCCAGCAGTTTTGACAGGGGACATGGCTACACCTTC. Encoded protein: CASSFDRGHGYTF.

This chain links TRBV2 with TRBJ2-1, with 8 bases that match TRBD1. This CDR3 region has 13 residues. Germline V lookup: CDR1 SNHLY, CDR2 FYNNEI. V shed 5 bases and J 8 bases; nucleotides not matched to a gene: 5. For the CDR3, the DNA is TGTGCCAGCAGTTTCGACAGGGGCGATGAGCAGTTCTTC. Its translation: CASSFDRGDEQFF.

The chain couples TRBV15 to TRBJ2-7; D call uncertain. CDR1 LNHNV and CDR2 YYDKDF come from the germline V gene (reference sequence). The CDR3 contains 12 residues. The V end lost 0 bases, the J end lost 4 bases, and 4 bases lay between the germline ends. CDR3: CATSREAYEQYF. In DNA, the CDR3 is TGTGCCACCAGCAGAGAGGCATACGAGCAGTACTTC. The whole variable domain, remainder taken from reference TRBV15 and TRBJ2-7, is DAMVIQNPRYQVTQFGKPVTLSCSQTLNHNVMYWYQQKSSQAPKLLFHYYDKDFNNEADTPDNFQSRRPNTSFCFLDIRSPGLGDTAMYLCATSREAYEQYFGPGTRLTVT.

CDR3 sequence (DNA): TGTGCCAGCAGTGAAGCGCTGGGGGGGGCCTACGAGCAGTACTTC. This codes for CASSEALGGAYEQYF. The chain uses TRBV2 and TRBJ2-7; TRBD2 matches at 7 bases. J gave up 2 bases and V 0 bases, and 4 bases lay outside the gene matches. The V gene's germline CDR1 is SNHLY and CDR2 FYNNEI. The CDR3 totals 15 residues.

V and J are TRBV5-1 and TRBJ2-1; TRBD1 matches at 9 bases. The CDR3 spans 17 residues. The V and J ends lost 4 bases and 6 bases, in that order; junction bases with no gene match: 14. Germline V lookup: CDR1 SGHRS, CDR2 YFSETQ. The CDR3 sequence is CASSRALQQGARNEQFF. In DNA, the CDR3 is TGCGCCAGCAGCAGAGCGCTCCAACAGGGGGCGCGCAATGAGCAGTTCTTC.

Written as DNA, the CDR3 is TGCGCCAGCAGCGGCGGGACTAGCGGGGGGGTGGACGAGCAGTACTTC. Its translation is CASSGGTSGGVDEQYF. This chain uses TRBV5-1 with TRBJ2-7, with 16 bases lining up with TRBD2. The germline V gene encodes CDR1 SGHRS and CDR2 YFSETQ. V was pared by 4 bases and J by 5 bases, with 6 bases of the junction left unmatched. This CDR3 contains 16 residues.

CDR3 protein: CASSDRGPGYGYTF. CDR3 in DNA: TGTGCCAGCAGTGACAGGGGGCCTGGCTATGGCTACACCTTC. V and J are TRBV27 and TRBJ1-2; 10 bases agree with TRBD1. This CDR3 has 14 residues. The V segment lost 5 bases and the J segment 4 bases; nucleotides outside the gene matches: 4. From germline, CDR1 is MNHEY and CDR2 SMNVEV (reference sequence).

The chain carries TRBV7-9 and TRBJ2-5; 9 bases are shared with TRBD2. This CDR3 is built from 16 residues. Trimming cost V 5 bases and J 5 bases; bases outside gene matches: 12. Germline V lookup: CDR1 SEHNR, CDR2 FQNEAQ (reference sequence). CDR3 nucleotides: TGTGCCAGCAGCCTCATCTTAGCGGGGGTAAAGGAGACCCAGTACTTC. Its translation: CASSLILAGVKETQYF.

The rearrangement uses TRBV18 and TRBJ2-2, with 7 bases lining up with TRBD1. This CDR3 contains 16 residues. J was trimmed by 5 bases and V by 3 bases; bases with no gene match: 9. Germline lookup yields CDR1 KGHSH and CDR2 LQKENI. CDR3 residues: CASSPRQGSDTGELFF. The DNA for the CDR3 is TGTGCCAGCTCACCGAGACAGGGCTCGGATACCGGGGAGCTGTTTTTT.

The rearrangement links TRBV3-1 (or the pseudogene TRBV3-2) to TRBJ1-1; 9 positions match TRBD1. J was trimmed by 4 bases and V by 5 bases; bases with no gene match: 11. The CDR3 runs 16 residues. Per the germline V gene, CDR1 is LGHDT and CDR2 is YNNKEL (reference sequence). The CDR3 protein is CASSSVPQGAGTEAFF. CDR3 DNA sequence: TGTGCCAGCAGCTCTGTCCCACAGGGGGCAGGCACTGAAGCTTTCTTT.

The chain links TRBV5-8 to TRBJ2-5, with unresolved D. The germline gives CDR1 SGHTS, CDR2 YDEGEE. Trimming took off 0 bases at V and 1 base at J, with 10 bases between the two ends. The CDR3 has 15 amino acids. As DNA, the CDR3 is TGTGCCAGCAGCTTGGCCGGCCGGGTCCAAGAGACCCAGTACTTC. Translated: CASSLAGRVQETQYF.

This clone came up once. The chain uses TRBV7-9 and TRBJ2-5, with unresolved D. The CDR3 contains 11 residues. The germline V and J ends were trimmed by 4 bases and 9 bases, with 9 bases remaining between them. The germline gives CDR1 SEHNR, CDR2 FQNEAQ (reference sequence). CDR3 nucleotide sequence: TGTGCCAGCAGCTCCCCGGAGCCCCAGTACTTC. It yields the protein CASSSPEPQYF.

This clone showed up just once. The rearrangement uses TRBV24-1 and TRBJ1-2, with D tentatively TRBD1 (6 bases). Trimming left V 5 bases short and J 7 bases short, with 10 bases between. The CDR3 is made up of 12 amino acids. Germline loops: CDR1 KGHDR, CDR2 SFDVKD. CDR3 residues: CATSVAGVGYTF. The DNA for the CDR3 is TGTGCCACCAGTGTCGCAGGGGTTGGCTACACCTTC.

The chain links TRBV5-4 to TRBJ1-3; D may be TRBD1 (6 bases). The CDR3 sequence is 14 residues long. V lost 0 bases and J 9 bases, leaving 13 bases between the germline ends. The germline CDR1 and CDR2 sequences are SGHNT and YYREEE (reference sequence). The CDR3 coding sequence is TGTGCCAGCAGCTTGGGGGGGCTTTTGAGCACCATATATTTT. Its translation is CASSLGGLLSTIYF.

The chain combines TRBV18 with TRBJ2-3; 10 bases align to TRBD2. CDR3 length equals 18 residues. Trimming cost V 4 bases and J 2 bases; bases outside gene matches: 12. Germline V gene data show CDR1 as KGHSH and CDR2 as LQKENI. The DNA of the CDR3 is TGTGCCAGCTCACTTCAACCCGCCACTAGCGGGAACACAGATACGCAGTATTTT. It is translated as CASSLQPATSGNTDTQYF.

The chain uses TRBV20-1 and TRBJ2-7; D is unclear. CDR1 is DFQATT and CDR2 is SNEGSKA in the germline V gene (reference sequence). This CDR3 comprises 16 residues. Trimming took off 3 bases at V and 0 bases at J, with 18 bases between the two ends. The CDR3, as DNA: TGCAGTGCTAGTCGCCTCCGAGAGCCTTACTCCTACGAGCAGTACTTC. It codes for CSASRLREPYSYEQYF.

This clone has just one count. The chain joins TRBV12-5 to TRBJ2-5, with unresolved D. CDR3 size: 12 residues. V was cut by 5 bases and J by 4 bases, with 8 bases left in between. Per germline, CDR1 LGHNT and CDR2 FRNRAP. CDR3 in amino acids: CASGLRGETQYF. CDR3 sequence (DNA): TGTGCTAGTGGTCTTAGAGGAGAGACCCAGTACTTC.

This clone was seen only once. This chain uses TRBV24-1 with TRBJ2-1; 12 nucleotides match TRBD2. Germline values: CDR1 KGHDR, CDR2 SFDVKD. This CDR3 comprises 17 residues. Trimming cost V 4 bases and J 7 bases; bases outside gene matches: 10. CDR3: CATSDLAGGVGLNEQFF. The CDR3 DNA sequence: TGTGCCACCAGTGACCTAGCGGGAGGGGTCGGTTTGAATGAGCAGTTCTTC.

In DNA form, the CDR3 reads TGCAGCGTTGAGTACATCTACACTGAAGCTTTCTTT. This encodes CSVEYIYTEAFF. The chain employs TRBV29-1 and TRBJ1-1; D uncertain. This CDR3 has 12 residues. Trimming removed 3 bases at V and 3 bases at J, with 8 bases between. CDR1 and CDR2 from the germline V gene are SQVTM and ANQGSEA.

CDR3 region: CASSARRTGYGYTF. CDR3 in DNA: TGTGCCAGCAGTGCCAGGAGGACAGGCTATGGCTACACCTTC. V is TRBV27 and J is TRBJ1-2, with TRBD1 identical over 7 bases. This CDR3 contains 14 residues. Germline lookup yields CDR1 MNHEY and CDR2 SMNVEV (reference sequence). V was pared by 5 bases and J by 4 bases, with 7 bases of the junction left unmatched.

This clone has a single count. V gene TRBV27 combines with J gene TRBJ1-4; 11 nucleotides match TRBD1. Germline trimming cut 5 bases from V and 7 bases from J; bases unmatched to any gene: 6. The CDR3 contains 15 residues. Germline loops: CDR1 MNHEY, CDR2 SMNVEV (reference sequence). CDR3 amino acids: CASSNPGQGGEKLFF. As DNA, the CDR3 is TGTGCCAGCAGTAATCCGGGACAGGGGGGTGAAAAACTGTTTTTT.

Here the CDR3 reads CAWSPRTGAMNTEAFF. The CDR3 bases are TGTGCCTGGAGTCCCAGGACAGGAGCCATGAACACTGAAGCTTTCTTT. The chain joins TRBV30 to TRBJ1-1; 7 bases agree with TRBD1. This CDR3 has 16 residues. Looked up from germline, CDR1 is GTSNPN and CDR2 is SVGIG (reference sequence). V trimming: 2 bases; J trimming: 0 bases; junction bases outside the gene matches: 9.

This clone was counted between two and nine times. The rearrangement uses TRBV5-1 and TRBJ1-1; D is uncertain. This CDR3 contains 14 residues. Trimming removed 2 bases from V and 0 bases from J, with 8 bases in between. In germline, CDR1 is SGHRS, CDR2 YFSETQ. CDR3 in amino acids: CASSFYSMNTEAFF. CDR3 bases: TGCGCCAGCAGCTTCTACTCAATGAACACTGAAGCTTTCTTT.

The chain carries TRBV5-6 and TRBJ1-2; D uncertain. Per the germline V gene, CDR1 is SGHDT and CDR2 is YYEEEE. Trimming stripped 0 bases from V and 7 bases from J, with 13 bases between. This CDR3 comprises 14 residues. This CDR3 reads CASSLAEGSGGYTF. In DNA form, the CDR3 reads TGTGCCAGCAGCTTGGCGGAGGGATCTGGTGGCTACACCTTC.

The CDR3 sequence: CASSEAGTEGNQPQHF. CDR3 in DNA: TGTGCCAGCAGTGAAGCCGGGACAGAGGGGAATCAGCCCCAGCATTTT. V usage is TRBV2 and J usage is TRBJ1-5; 7 bases map to TRBD1. CDR1 and CDR2 (germline): SNHLY, FYNNEI. The CDR3 contains 16 residues. V lost 0 bases to trimming and J lost 4 bases; unmatched junction nucleotides: 6.

The chain recombines TRBV9 with TRBJ2-2; TRBD2 is a possible D gene (6 bases). Germline V gene sequence: CDR1 SGDLS, CDR2 YYNGEE. V shed 1 base and J shed 1 base, with 11 bases lying between them. The CDR3 consists of 16 residues. The CDR3 reads CASSVLSGVNTGELFF. The DNA of the CDR3 is TGTGCCAGCAGCGTACTGTCGGGGGTGAACACCGGGGAGCTGTTTTTT.